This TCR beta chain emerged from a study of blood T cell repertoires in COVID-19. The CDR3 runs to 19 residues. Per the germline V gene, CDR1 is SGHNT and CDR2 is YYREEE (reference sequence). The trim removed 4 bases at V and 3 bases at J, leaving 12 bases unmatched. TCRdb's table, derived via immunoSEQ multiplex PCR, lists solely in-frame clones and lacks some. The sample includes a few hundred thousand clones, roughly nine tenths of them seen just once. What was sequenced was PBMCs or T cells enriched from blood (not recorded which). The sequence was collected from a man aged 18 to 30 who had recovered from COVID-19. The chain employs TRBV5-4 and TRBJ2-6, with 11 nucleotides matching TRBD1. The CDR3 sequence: CASSPRVGTGGNGANVLTF. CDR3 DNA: TGTGCCAGCAGCCCCCGGGTTGGGACAGGGGGAAATGGGGCCAACGTCCTGACTTTC.